This passage covers 28 T cell receptor beta chains from one sample sequenced in a study of cytomegalovirus exposure and HLA in healthy donors. Researchers ran the PCR with 60 Vbeta and 13 Jbeta primers. The protocol was immunoSEQ multiplex PCR, while the TCRdb copy is restricted to in-frame clones and leaves out a portion. In the table there are approximately 190,000 clones, 75% to 90% of which are singletons. Sequenced input: PBMCs. The source is a woman under 30 in good health and CMV-seronegative.

The chain employs TRBV23-1 and TRBJ2-1; tentatively, D is TRBD2 (7 bases). TRBV23-1 is reported as an ORF; its role is uncertain. The CDR3 loop spans 17 amino acids. Between the trimmed V and J ends, which lost 4 bases and 4 bases, there was a span of 20 bases. CDR3 loop: CASSPHGGPLKYNEQFF. The CDR3 nucleotides read TGCGCCAGCAGTCCCCACGGGGGGCCCCTTAAGTACAATGAGCAGTTCTTC.

The chain employs TRBV27 and TRBJ2-7; no clear D. Germline V lookup: CDR1 MNHEY, CDR2 SMNVEV (reference sequence). CDR3 length equals 14 residues. The ends were cut back, 2 bases at V and 2 bases at J, with 10 bases in the middle. CDR3 residues: CASSLGGSPYEQYF. The CDR3 nucleotides are TGTGCCAGCAGTTTAGGCGGCAGCCCCTACGAGCAGTACTTC.

V is TRBV29-1 and J is TRBJ1-4, with TRBD1 matching 9 bases. The germline V gene encodes CDR1 SQVTM and CDR2 ANQGSEA. The trim removed 6 bases at V and 8 bases at J, leaving 7 bases unmatched. CDR3 size: 13 residues. The CDR3 region is CSVSDRGEEKLFF. In DNA, the CDR3 is TGCAGCGTATCGGACAGGGGTGAAGAAAAACTGTTTTTT.

The chain uses TRBV7-3 and TRBJ2-3, with D maybe TRBD1 (6 bases). Germline assignment: CDR1 SGHTA and CDR2 FQGTGA. This CDR3 has 14 residues. V was cut by 4 bases and J by 4 bases, with 12 bases left in between. This chain's CDR3 is CASSSMGAPDTQYF. The CDR3 DNA is TGTGCCAGCAGCTCGATGGGGGCGCCAGATACGCAGTATTTT.

V usage is TRBV10-1 and J usage is TRBJ2-2; D uncertain. Germline V CDR1 and CDR2: WNHNN, SYGVQD (reference sequence). V shed 7 bases and J shed 6 bases, with 9 bases lying between them. The CDR3 has 12 residues. DNA for the CDR3: TGCGCCAGCACACCAGGCGCCGGGGAGCTGTTTTTT. Translated: CASTPGAGELFF.

This chain connects TRBV2 to TRBJ1-1; D is possibly TRBD1 (5 bases). Germline CDR1 is SNHLY and CDR2 is FYNNEI. The CDR3 contains 12 residues. V was cut by 10 bases and J by 3 bases, with 12 bases left in between. Here the CDR3 reads CATYGADTEAFF. CDR3 sequence (DNA): TGTGCCACCTATGGGGCAGACACTGAAGCTTTCTTT.

The V and J genes are TRBV7-2 and TRBJ2-5; 8 bases line up with TRBD2. Trimming at V came to 1 base and at J to 5 bases, leaving 6 bases not matched to a gene. Germline V gene lookup returns CDR1 SGHTA and CDR2 FQGNSA. The CDR3 is 15 residues long. The CDR3 region is CASSLVSSGVETQYF. In nucleotides, the CDR3 is TGTGCCAGCAGCTTAGTTAGTAGCGGGGTGGAGACCCAGTACTTC.

The V gene is TRBV19, the J gene TRBJ1-6; TRBD1 aligns across 7 bases. V lost 6 bases to trimming and J lost 5 bases; unmatched junction nucleotides: 1. The CDR3 consists of 13 residues. From germline, CDR1 is LNHDA and CDR2 SQIVND (reference sequence). The DNA for the CDR3 is TGTGCCAGTAGGGGGACAGATAATTCACCCCTCCACTTT. It yields the protein CASRGTDNSPLHF.

The J gene is TRBJ2-1, the V gene TRBV4-1, with D perhaps matching TRBD2 (6 bases). This CDR3 comprises 15 residues. The V end was cut by 1 base, the J end by 7 bases, with 14 bases between. Germline assignment: CDR1 MGHRA and CDR2 YSYEKL. The CDR3 coding sequence is TGCGCCAGCAGCCAAGTAGACGTCGGGGGAAATGAGCAGTTCTTC. Translated, it gives CASSQVDVGGNEQFF.

This sequence joins TRBV2 and TRBJ1-2, with 7 bases aligning to TRBD1. The germline gives CDR1 SNHLY, CDR2 FYNNEI. The CDR3 is 14 residues long. With 5 bases clipped from V and 8 bases from J, the junction kept 11 bases outside the gene matches. Here the CDR3 reads CASSFWTGGEGYTF. The CDR3 nucleotides read TGTGCCAGCAGTTTCTGGACAGGCGGCGAGGGCTACACCTTC. Together with reference TRBV2 and TRBJ1-2, the CDR3 gives the full variable domain: EPEVTQTPSHQVTQMGQEVILRCVPISNHLYFYWYRQILGQKVEFLVSFYNNEISEKSEIFDDQFSVERPDGSNFTLKIRSTKLEDSAMYFCASSFWTGGEGYTFGSGTRLTVV.

The chain carries TRBV11-2 and TRBJ2-2, with 8 bases matching TRBD2. The CDR3 consists of 16 residues. CDR1 is SGHAT and CDR2 is FQNNGV in the germline V gene. The V and J ends lost 3 bases and 3 bases, in that order; junction bases with no gene match: 6. The DNA of the CDR3 is TGTGCCAGCAGCTTTAATCCGGGAGGGTACACCGGGGAGCTGTTTTTT. This codes for CASSFNPGGYTGELFF.

This chain links TRBV19 with TRBJ1-5, with D hard to call. Germline V CDR1 and CDR2: LNHDA, SQIVND (reference sequence). This CDR3 has 13 residues. Trimming shortened V by 5 bases and J by 4 bases, and 9 bases separated the two germline ends. The CDR3 DNA sequence: TGTGCCAGTAGTCTTACTGAAAATCAGCCCCAGCATTTT. This gives the protein CASSLTENQPQHF.

The table lists this clone with a count of one. This chain connects TRBV28 to TRBJ2-7; possibly TRBD2 for D (6 bases). Germline CDR1 and CDR2: MDHEN and SYDVKM. The CDR3 totals 12 residues. The germline V and J ends were trimmed by 2 bases and 7 bases, with 9 bases remaining between them. CDR3: CASSLAAGEQYF. The DNA of the CDR3 is TGTGCCAGCAGTTTAGCCGCGGGGGAGCAGTACTTC.

This clone was counted once. This rearrangement joins TRBV28 to TRBJ1-2; TRBD1 aligns across 7 bases. The CDR3 contains 15 residues. V was pared by 6 bases and J by 0 bases, with 7 bases of the junction left unmatched. Germline V gene lookup returns CDR1 MDHEN and CDR2 SYDVKM. CDR3 in DNA: TGTGCCAGCAGCCTCCTCGACAGGGCTAACTATGGCTACACCTTC. Amino acid sequence: CASSLLDRANYGYTF.

The chain combines TRBV30 with TRBJ1-2; D is unclear. The CDR3 totals 14 residues. Germline V CDR1 and CDR2: GTSNPN, SVGIG (reference sequence). V gave up 5 bases and J gave up 0 bases, with 13 bases separating them. The CDR3 DNA reads as TGTGCCTGGCTACGGACTTCAGCTAACTATGGCTACACCTTC. As protein: CAWLRTSANYGYTF.

The chain carries TRBV19 and TRBJ2-5, with TRBD1 identical over 12 bases. This CDR3 is built from 16 residues. After removal of 2 bases from V and 3 bases from J, the junction contained 4 bases not matched to a gene. The germline V gene has CDR1 LNHDA and CDR2 SQIVND (reference sequence). CDR3 in DNA: TGTGCCAGTAGTATACTGGGACAGGGGGCTAAAGAGACCCAGTACTTC. Translation gives CASSILGQGAKETQYF.

This rearrangement joins TRBV6-6 to TRBJ1-4; D remains ambiguous. The CDR3 spans 14 residues. Trimming cost V 6 bases and J 8 bases, with 16 bases left between them. Germline CDR1 is MNHNY and CDR2 is SVGAGI (reference sequence). The CDR3 DNA reads as TGTGCCAGCAGCCTCCCAGTGGAGGGCGAAAAACTGTTTTTT. The encoded protein is CASSLPVEGEKLFF.

The V gene is TRBV2, the J gene TRBJ2-1, with TRBD2 matching over 10 bases. Looked up from germline, CDR1 is SNHLY and CDR2 is FYNNEI. There are 15 residues in the CDR3. V trimming: 2 bases; J trimming: 10 bases; junction bases outside the gene matches: 8. CDR3 amino acids: CASSESSGSGGEQFF. CDR3 DNA: TGTGCCAGCAGTGAATCTAGCGGGAGTGGGGGGGAGCAGTTCTTC. Filled out from reference TRBV2 and TRBJ2-1, the complete variable domain reads EPEVTQTPSHQVTQMGQEVILRCVPISNHLYFYWYRQILGQKVEFLVSFYNNEISEKSEIFDDQFSVERPDGSNFTLKIRSTKLEDSAMYFCASSESSGSGGEQFFGPGTRLTVL.

The rearrangement uses TRBV5-1 and TRBJ2-1; 10 bases map to TRBD2. This CDR3 has 15 residues. V lost 2 bases and J lost 8; bases outside the gene matches: 7. The germline V gene encodes CDR1 SGHRS and CDR2 YFSETQ. The DNA for the CDR3 is TGCGCCAGCAGCTTTATTCTAGCGGGAGTTGATGAGCAGTTCTTC. Its protein is CASSFILAGVDEQFF.

The rearrangement links TRBV7-9 to TRBJ2-3; tentative D call: TRBD2 (7 bases). V was trimmed by 6 bases and J by 3 bases, leaving 16 bases between them. The CDR3 is made up of 15 amino acids. Per the germline V gene, CDR1 is SEHNR and CDR2 is FQNEAQ (reference sequence). CDR3 coding DNA: TGTGCCAGCAGTTACGGTGGGGGGGCTACAGATACGCAGTATTTT. It is translated as CASSYGGGATDTQYF.

This sequence joins TRBV29-1 and TRBJ1-1, with D perhaps TRBD1 (6 bases). The CDR3 sequence is 12 residues long. Germline values: CDR1 SQVTM, CDR2 ANQGSEA. Trimming pared 6 bases from V and 1 base from J, leaving 9 bases between. The CDR3: CSVGQTNTEAFF. Written as DNA, the CDR3 is TGCAGCGTCGGACAGACGAACACTGAAGCTTTCTTT.

The rearrangement links TRBV7-2 to TRBJ2-1; a weak D match, TRBD2 (5 bases). Germline CDR1 is SGHTA and CDR2 is FQGNSA. The CDR3 is 13 amino acids. V lost 5 bases to trimming and J lost 4 bases, with 9 bases between them. This CDR3 is CASSLDSYNEQFF. The CDR3 DNA sequence: TGTGCCAGCAGCCTGGACTCATACAATGAGCAGTTCTTC.

The chain is built from TRBV28 and TRBJ1-2; D gene uncertain. The CDR3 extends over 13 amino acids. V was clipped by 6 bases and J by 3 bases, with 11 bases between them. The germline CDR1 and CDR2 sequences are MDHEN and SYDVKM. The CDR3 region has the DNA TGTGCCAGCAGCGCCACTCGTGACTATGGCTACACCTTC. Protein: CASSATRDYGYTF.

In nucleotides, the CDR3 is TGTGCCAGTACCACGACAGGGGGCGGCTACGAGCAGTACTTC. It encodes CASTTTGGGYEQYF. The chain carries TRBV19 and TRBJ2-7; 10 nucleotides align to TRBD1. The V and J ends lost 7 bases and 3 bases, in that order; junction bases with no gene match: 6. CDR3 length: 14 residues. In germline, CDR1 is LNHDA, CDR2 SQIVND (reference sequence).

The rearrangement uses TRBV27 and TRBJ1-1; D might be TRBD1 (5 bases). This CDR3 comprises 14 residues. V was cut by 3 bases and J by 0 bases, with 8 bases left in between. Per the germline V gene, CDR1 is MNHEY and CDR2 is SMNVEV (reference sequence). CDR3 loop: CASSLTAMNTEAFF. The CDR3 DNA reads as TGTGCCAGCAGTTTGACAGCGATGAACACTGAAGCTTTCTTT.

The count of this clone is one. The V and J genes are TRBV28 and TRBJ1-2, with TRBD1 identical over 8 bases. V lost 3 bases, J lost 5 bases, and 14 bases stayed unmatched. From germline, CDR1 is MDHEN and CDR2 SYDVKM. This CDR3 spans 17 amino acids. The CDR3 protein is CASSFWQGALLIYGYTF. In DNA, the CDR3 is TGTGCCAGCAGTTTCTGGCAGGGGGCGCTTCTCATTTATGGCTACACCTTC.

The J gene is TRBJ1-2, the V gene TRBV15; no definite D call. V was pared by 0 bases and J by 2 bases, with 7 bases between. Germline V gene data show CDR1 as LNHNV and CDR2 as YYDKDF (reference sequence). The length of the CDR3 is 14 residues. The CDR3 bases are TGTGCCACCAGCAGAGATCCACAGAACTATGGCTACACCTTC. Amino acid sequence: CATSRDPQNYGYTF.

The V gene is TRBV27, the J gene TRBJ2-7; perhaps TRBD2 as D (6 bases). Trimming took 4 bases from V and 2 from J, leaving 12 bases between them. Germline CDR1 is MNHEY and CDR2 is SMNVEV (reference sequence). The length of the CDR3 is 14 residues. This chain's CDR3 is CASSYGGITYEQYF. The CDR3 nucleotides are TGTGCCAGCAGTTACGGCGGGATTACCTACGAGCAGTACTTC.